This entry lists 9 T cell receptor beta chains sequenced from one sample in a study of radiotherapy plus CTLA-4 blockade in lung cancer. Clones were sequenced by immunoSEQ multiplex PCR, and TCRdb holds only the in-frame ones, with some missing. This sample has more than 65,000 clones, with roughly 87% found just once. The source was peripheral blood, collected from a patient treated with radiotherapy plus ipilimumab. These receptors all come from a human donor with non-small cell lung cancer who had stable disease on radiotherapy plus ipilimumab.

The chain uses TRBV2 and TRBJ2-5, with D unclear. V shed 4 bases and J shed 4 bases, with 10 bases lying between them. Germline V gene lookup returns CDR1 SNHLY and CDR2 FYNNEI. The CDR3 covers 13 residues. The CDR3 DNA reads TGTGCCAGCAGTGCTTACATTGCAGAGACCCAGTACTTC. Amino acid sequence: CASSAYIAETQYF.

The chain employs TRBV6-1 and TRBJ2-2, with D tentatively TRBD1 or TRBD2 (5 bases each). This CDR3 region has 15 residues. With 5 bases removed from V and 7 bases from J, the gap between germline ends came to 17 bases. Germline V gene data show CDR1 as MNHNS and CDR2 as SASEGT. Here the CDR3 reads CASSFTAATGGELFF. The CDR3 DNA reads TGTGCCAGCAGTTTTACAGCGGCCACAGGCGGGGAGCTGTTTTTT.

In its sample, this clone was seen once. CDR3 sequence (DNA): TGTGCCAGCAGCTTGAAGGGTTCAGAGACCCAGTACTTC. Amino acids: CASSLKGSETQYF. The chain joins TRBV5-4 to TRBJ2-5; no reliable D call. CDR1 is SGHNT and CDR2 is YYREEE in the germline V gene (reference sequence). The CDR3 is 13 residues long. Trimming stripped 1 base from V and 4 bases from J, with 8 bases between.

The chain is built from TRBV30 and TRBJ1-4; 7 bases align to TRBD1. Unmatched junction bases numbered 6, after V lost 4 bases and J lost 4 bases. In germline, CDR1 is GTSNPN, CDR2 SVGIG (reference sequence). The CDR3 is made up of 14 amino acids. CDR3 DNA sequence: TGTGCCTGGACGGTGAGGGGGCTTAATGAAAAACTGTTTTTT. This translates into CAWTVRGLNEKLFF.

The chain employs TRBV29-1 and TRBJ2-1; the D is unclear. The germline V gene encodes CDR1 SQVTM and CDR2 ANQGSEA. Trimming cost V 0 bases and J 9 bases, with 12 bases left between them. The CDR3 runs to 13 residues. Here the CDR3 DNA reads TGCAGCGTTGAAGAGGCCAGAAGGGTTGAGCAGTTCTTC. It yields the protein CSVEEARRVEQFF.

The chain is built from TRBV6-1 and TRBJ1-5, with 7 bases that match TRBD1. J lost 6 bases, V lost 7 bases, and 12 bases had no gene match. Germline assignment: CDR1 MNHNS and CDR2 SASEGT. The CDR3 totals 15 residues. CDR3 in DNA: TGTGCCAGCATGGACAGGAGCTTTAGGGGTCAGCCCCAGCATTTT. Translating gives CASMDRSFRGQPQHF.

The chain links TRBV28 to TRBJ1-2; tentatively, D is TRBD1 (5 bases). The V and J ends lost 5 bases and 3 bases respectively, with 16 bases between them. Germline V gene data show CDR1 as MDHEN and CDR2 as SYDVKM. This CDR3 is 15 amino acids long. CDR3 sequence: CASSLRRGPYYGYTF. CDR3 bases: TGTGCCAGCAGTCTCAGACGGGGACCGTACTATGGCTACACCTTC.

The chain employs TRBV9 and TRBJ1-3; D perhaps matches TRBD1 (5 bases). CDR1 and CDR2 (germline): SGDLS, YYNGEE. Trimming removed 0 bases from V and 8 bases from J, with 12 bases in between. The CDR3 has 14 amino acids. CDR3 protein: CASSVGEGSDTIYF. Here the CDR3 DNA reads TGTGCCAGCAGCGTAGGAGAGGGGTCAGACACCATATATTTT.

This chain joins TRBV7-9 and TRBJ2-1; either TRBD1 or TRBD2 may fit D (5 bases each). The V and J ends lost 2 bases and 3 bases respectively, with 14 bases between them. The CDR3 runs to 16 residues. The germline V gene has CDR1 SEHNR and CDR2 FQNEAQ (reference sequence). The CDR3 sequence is CASSLSGRQGYNEQFF. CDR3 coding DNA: TGTGCCAGCAGCTTATCGGGGCGGCAGGGCTACAATGAGCAGTTCTTC.